This T cell receptor beta chain is from a study of blood T cell repertoires in COVID-19. Whole-study context: The United States, Italy and Spain provided the acute and convalescent COVID-19 samples. T cells, B-cell-depleted T cells, or PBMCs provided the cDNA or gDNA that served as material.

V lost 6 bases to trimming and J lost 6 bases; unmatched junction nucleotides: 0. Germline lookup yields CDR1 MDHEN and CDR2 SYDVKM. The CDR3 covers 11 residues. This clone was seen a single time. Sequenced by immunoSEQ multiplex PCR; TCRdb stores in-frame clones only, minus some. Of about 270,000 clones in the sample, more than 75% were seen once. Material: peripheral blood. This clonotype was obtained from a woman aged 45-65 years with acute or convalescent COVID-19. V usage is TRBV28 and J usage is TRBJ1-2; TRBD1 matches 8 bases. CDR3 sequence reads: CASRTGDGYTF. The CDR3 bases are TGTGCCAGCAGGACAGGGGATGGCTACACCTTC.